What follows describes a single TCR beta chain. This table comes from immunoSEQ multiplex PCR, and its TCRdb copy is limited to in-frame clones, with some not included. Here the sample spans about 160,000 clones, 94% being singletons. The sample is drawn from a study of control samples from healthy donors and cancer patients. Trimming at V came to 4 bases and at J to 0 bases, leaving 4 bases not matched to a gene. The germline V gene has CDR1 WNHNN and CDR2 SYGVQD (reference sequence). The CDR3 spans 15 residues. This TCR derives from a woman in her thirties or forties in good health. V is TRBV10-1 and J is TRBJ2-3; TRBD1 agrees at 7 bases. The specimen was blood. The CDR3 region has the DNA TGCGCCAGCAGTGCCCGGACAGGCAGCACAGATACGCAGTATTTT. Amino acid sequence: CASSARTGSTDTQYF.